This TCR beta chain appears in the sequencing data of a study of blood T cell repertoires in COVID-19. Study information: T cells, B-cell-depleted T cells, or PBMCs provided the cDNA or gDNA that served as material.

At least ten counts were recorded for this clone. Enrolled during active infection, Seattle patients were then followed longitudinally. Produced via immunoSEQ multiplex PCR; TCRdb's table is partial and in-frame only. The sample holds some 190,000 clones, 84% seen once. Sequenced: peripheral blood. This clonotype originated in a woman of 80 years or more with COVID-19, enrolled during active disease.

CDR3 amino acids: CASSSGTGQTDTQYF. The CDR3 bases are TGTGCCAGCAGCTCCGGGACAGGGCAGACAGATACGCAGTATTTT. The chain uses TRBV6-2 or TRBV6-3 and TRBJ2-3; 9 bases line up with TRBD1. The CDR3 totals 15 residues. The J segment lost 3 bases and the V segment lost 6 bases, leaving 7 bases of the junction unmatched. CDR1 and CDR2 (germline): MNHEY, SVGEGT.